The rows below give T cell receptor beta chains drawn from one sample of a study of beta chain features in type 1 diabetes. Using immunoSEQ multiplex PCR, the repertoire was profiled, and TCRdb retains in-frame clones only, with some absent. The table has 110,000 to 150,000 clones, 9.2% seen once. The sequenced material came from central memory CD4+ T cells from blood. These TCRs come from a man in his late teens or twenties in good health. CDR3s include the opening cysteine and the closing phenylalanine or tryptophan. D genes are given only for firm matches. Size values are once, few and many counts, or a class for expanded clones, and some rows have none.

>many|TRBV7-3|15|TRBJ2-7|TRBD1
TGTGCCAGCAGCGGAGGGACAGGACGAAATAACGAGCAGTACTTC
CASSGGTGRNNEQYF
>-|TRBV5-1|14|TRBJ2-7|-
TGCGCCAGCAGCTTGGAGGCAGGCTCCTACGAGCAGTACTTC
CASSLEAGSYEQYF
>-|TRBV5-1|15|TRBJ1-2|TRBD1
TGCGCCAGCAGCCCAACAACAGGGGGTGGCCGCGGCTACACCTTC
CASSPTTGGGRGYTF
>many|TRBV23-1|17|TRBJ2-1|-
TGCGCCAGCAGTCAATCGACTAGGGGACCTCCCTACAATGAGCAGTTCTTC
CASSQSTRGPPYNEQFF
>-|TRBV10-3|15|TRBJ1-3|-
TGTGCCATCAGTGAGTCGAGACCCATGGGCAACACCATATATTTT
CAISESRPMGNTIYF
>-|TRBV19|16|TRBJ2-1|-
TGTGCCAGTAGTATGTCCCGGGACACATCCTACAATGAGCAGTTCTTC
CASSMSRDTSYNEQFF
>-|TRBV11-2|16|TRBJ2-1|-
TGTGCCAGCAGCTTTAGGCGGGACAGCTCCTACAATGAGCAGTTCTTC
CASSFRRDSSYNEQFF
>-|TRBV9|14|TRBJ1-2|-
TGTGCCAGCAGCGCGACTCCGGGGAACTATGGCTACACCTTC
CASSATPGNYGYTF
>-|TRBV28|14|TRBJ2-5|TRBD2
TGTGCCAGCAATCGGCACGGGGGGGAAGAGACCCAGTACTTC
CASNRHGGEETQYF
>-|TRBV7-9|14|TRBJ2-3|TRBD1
TGTGCCAGCAGCTTAGCACAGGGGGCCGATACGCAGTATTTT
CASSLAQGADTQYF
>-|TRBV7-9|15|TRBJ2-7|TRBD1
TGTGCCAGCAGCTTATGGGGGACAGAGGTTGGCGAGCAGTACTTC
CASSLWGTEVGEQYF
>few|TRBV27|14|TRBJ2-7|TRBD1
TGTGCCAGCAGTCCAGACAGGGGCTCTTACGAGCAGTACTTC
CASSPDRGSYEQYF
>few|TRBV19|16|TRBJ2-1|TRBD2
TGTGCCAGTAGTGGGGGGGTAGGGTTTCTCTACAATGAGCAGTTCTTC
CASSGGVGFLYNEQFF
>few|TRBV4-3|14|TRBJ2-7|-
TGCGCCAGCAGCCCGGACATATACTCCTACGAGCAGTACTTC
CASSPDIYSYEQYF
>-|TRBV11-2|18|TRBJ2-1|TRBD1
TGTGCCAGCAGCCCGACGAATCGCCCCAGGGGGATAACGTATGAGCAGTTCTTC
CASSPTNRPRGITYEQFF
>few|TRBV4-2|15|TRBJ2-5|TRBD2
TGTGCCAGCAGCCAAGGACTAGCGGGGCCAGGGGCCCAGTACTTC
CASSQGLAGPGAQYF
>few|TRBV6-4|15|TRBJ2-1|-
TGTGCCAGCAGTGTAGAGGACAGAGGCTACAATGAGCAGTTCTTC
CASSVEDRGYNEQFF
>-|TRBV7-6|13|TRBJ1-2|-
TGTGCCAGCACCTCCGGGACAAACTATGGCTACACCTTC
CASTSGTNYGYTF
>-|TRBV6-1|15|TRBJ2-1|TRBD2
TGTGCCAGCAGAGTAACCGGGACTAGTTACAATGAGCAGTTCTTC
CASRVTGTSYNEQFF
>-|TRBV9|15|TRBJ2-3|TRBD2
TGTGCCAGCAGCGGTGGGCGGGGGGGCACAGATACGCAGTATTTT
CASSGGRGGTDTQYF
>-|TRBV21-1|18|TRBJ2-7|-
TGTGCCAGCTCTGAGCAACTTGTCCGGGACAGGGTCTCCTACGAGCAGTACTTC
CASSEQLVRDRVSYEQYF
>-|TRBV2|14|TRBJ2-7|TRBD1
TGTGCCAGCAGTGATCGCAGGGGGCCCTACGAGCAGTACTTC
CASSDRRGPYEQYF
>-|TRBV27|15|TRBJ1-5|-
TGTGCCAGCAGCTCCGGAACGAGCGGCAATCAGCCCCAGCATTTT
CASSSGTSGNQPQHF
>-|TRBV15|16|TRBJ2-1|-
TGTGCCACCAGCAGAGATCTAAGCGGTCTGTACAATGAGCAGTTCTTC
CATSRDLSGLYNEQFF
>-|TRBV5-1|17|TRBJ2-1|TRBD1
TGCGCCAGCAGCTTGGGCCGACAGGGGAGCTCCTACAATGAGCAGTTCTTC
CASSLGRQGSSYNEQFF
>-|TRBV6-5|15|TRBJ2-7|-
TGTGCCAGCAGAACTATAGGACAGAGCTCCTACGAGCAGTACTTC
CASRTIGQSSYEQYF
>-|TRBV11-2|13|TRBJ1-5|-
TGTGCCAGCAGCTTAGCCAACAATCAGCCCCAGCATTTT
CASSLANNQPQHF
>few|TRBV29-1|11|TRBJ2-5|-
TGCAGCGTTGAGTCGGGAGAGACCCAGTACTTC
CSVESGETQYF
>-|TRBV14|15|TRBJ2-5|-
TGTGCCAGCAGCCCATTCTTGCTAGATAAAGAGACCCAGTACTTC
CASSPFLLDKETQYF
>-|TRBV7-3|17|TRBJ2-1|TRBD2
TGTGCCAGCAGCTTAAGAGGGGTAGCGGGGGCGTACAATGAGCAGTTCTTC
CASSLRGVAGAYNEQFF
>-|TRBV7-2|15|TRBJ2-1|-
TGTGCCAGCAGGACGGACATCTTCTCCTACAATGAGCAGTTCTTC
CASRTDIFSYNEQFF
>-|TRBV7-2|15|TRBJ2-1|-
TGTGCCAGCAGCTTAGGTGGGGGCGGTTACAATGAGCAGTTCTTC
CASSLGGGGYNEQFF
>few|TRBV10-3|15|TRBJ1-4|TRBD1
TGTGCCACAGGACAGGGCGGGGCAACTAATGAAAAACTGTTTTTT
CATGQGGATNEKLFF
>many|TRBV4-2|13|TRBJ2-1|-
TGTGCCAGCAGCCAAGATTACGGCAATGAGCAGTTCTTC
CASSQDYGNEQFF
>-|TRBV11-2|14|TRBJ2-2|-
TGTGCCAGCAGCTTAGCCCCTCCTGTGGGGGAGCTGTTTTTT
CASSLAPPVGELFF
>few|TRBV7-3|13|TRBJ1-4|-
TGTGCCAGCAGCTTACAGGGCCGTGAAAAACTGTTTTTT
CASSLQGREKLFF
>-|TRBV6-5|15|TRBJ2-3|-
TGTGCCAGCAGCCCCGCGGGGCGCGGCACAGATACGCAGTATTTT
CASSPAGRGTDTQYF
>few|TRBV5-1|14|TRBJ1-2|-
TGCGCCAGCAGCTTGGAGGGGCCCCTCTATGGCTACACCTTC
CASSLEGPLYGYTF
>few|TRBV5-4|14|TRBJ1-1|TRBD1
TGTGCCAGCAGCTCTACAGACAGGGGCACTGAAGCTTTCTTT
CASSSTDRGTEAFF
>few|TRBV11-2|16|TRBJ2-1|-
TGTGCCAGCAGCACTCTTCAGGCCAGCTCCTACAATGAGCAGTTCTTC
CASSTLQASSYNEQFF
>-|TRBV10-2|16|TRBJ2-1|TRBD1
TGCGCCAGCAAAGGGTCCGGGACAGGGCGAAGGAATGAGCAGTTCTTC
CASKGSGTGRRNEQFF
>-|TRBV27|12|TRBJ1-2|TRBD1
TGTGCCAGCAGTTCGACAGGGGATGGCTACACCTTC
CASSSTGDGYTF
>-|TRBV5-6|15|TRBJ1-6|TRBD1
TGTGCCAGCAGCTTCTGGACAGGGGGGGATTCACCCCTCCACTTT
CASSFWTGGDSPLHF
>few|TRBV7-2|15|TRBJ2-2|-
TGTGCCAGCAGCCCAGGGTCCCAGGGGACCGGGGAGCTGTTTTTT
CASSPGSQGTGELFF
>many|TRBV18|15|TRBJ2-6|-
TGTGCCAGCTCTCCTAACAGGGCTGGGGCCAACGTCCTGACTTTC
CASSPNRAGANVLTF
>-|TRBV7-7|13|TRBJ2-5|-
TGTGCCAGCAGCTTAGGGCAACAAGAGACCCAGTACTTC
CASSLGQQETQYF
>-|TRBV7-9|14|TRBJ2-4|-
TGTGCCAGCAGCTTAAGGCAGGGAGGAAACATTCAGTACTTC
CASSLRQGGNIQYF
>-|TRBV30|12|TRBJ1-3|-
TGTGCCGGACACAGGGATGGTAACACCATATATTTT
CAGHRDGNTIYF
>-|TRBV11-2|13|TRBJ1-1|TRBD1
TGTGCCAGCAGCCGACAGGGGAACACTGAAGCTTTCTTT
CASSRQGNTEAFF
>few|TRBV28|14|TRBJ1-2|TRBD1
TGTGCCAGCAGTTGGACAGGGGGCGACTATGGCTACACCTTC
CASSWTGGDYGYTF